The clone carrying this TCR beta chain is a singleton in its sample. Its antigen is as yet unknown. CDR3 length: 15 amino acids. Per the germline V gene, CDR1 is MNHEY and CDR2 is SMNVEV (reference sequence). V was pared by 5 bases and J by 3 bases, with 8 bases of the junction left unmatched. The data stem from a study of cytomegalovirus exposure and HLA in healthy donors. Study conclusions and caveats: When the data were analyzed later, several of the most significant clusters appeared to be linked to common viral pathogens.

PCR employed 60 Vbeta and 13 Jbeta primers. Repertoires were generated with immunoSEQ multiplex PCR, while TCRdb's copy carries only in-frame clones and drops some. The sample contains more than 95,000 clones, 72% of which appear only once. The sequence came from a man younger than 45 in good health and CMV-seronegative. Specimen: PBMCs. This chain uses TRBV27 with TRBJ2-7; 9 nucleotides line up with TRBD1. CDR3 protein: CASSPGTGTVYEQYF. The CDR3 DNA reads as TGTGCCAGCAGTCCGGGGACAGGGACTGTCTACGAGCAGTACTTC.